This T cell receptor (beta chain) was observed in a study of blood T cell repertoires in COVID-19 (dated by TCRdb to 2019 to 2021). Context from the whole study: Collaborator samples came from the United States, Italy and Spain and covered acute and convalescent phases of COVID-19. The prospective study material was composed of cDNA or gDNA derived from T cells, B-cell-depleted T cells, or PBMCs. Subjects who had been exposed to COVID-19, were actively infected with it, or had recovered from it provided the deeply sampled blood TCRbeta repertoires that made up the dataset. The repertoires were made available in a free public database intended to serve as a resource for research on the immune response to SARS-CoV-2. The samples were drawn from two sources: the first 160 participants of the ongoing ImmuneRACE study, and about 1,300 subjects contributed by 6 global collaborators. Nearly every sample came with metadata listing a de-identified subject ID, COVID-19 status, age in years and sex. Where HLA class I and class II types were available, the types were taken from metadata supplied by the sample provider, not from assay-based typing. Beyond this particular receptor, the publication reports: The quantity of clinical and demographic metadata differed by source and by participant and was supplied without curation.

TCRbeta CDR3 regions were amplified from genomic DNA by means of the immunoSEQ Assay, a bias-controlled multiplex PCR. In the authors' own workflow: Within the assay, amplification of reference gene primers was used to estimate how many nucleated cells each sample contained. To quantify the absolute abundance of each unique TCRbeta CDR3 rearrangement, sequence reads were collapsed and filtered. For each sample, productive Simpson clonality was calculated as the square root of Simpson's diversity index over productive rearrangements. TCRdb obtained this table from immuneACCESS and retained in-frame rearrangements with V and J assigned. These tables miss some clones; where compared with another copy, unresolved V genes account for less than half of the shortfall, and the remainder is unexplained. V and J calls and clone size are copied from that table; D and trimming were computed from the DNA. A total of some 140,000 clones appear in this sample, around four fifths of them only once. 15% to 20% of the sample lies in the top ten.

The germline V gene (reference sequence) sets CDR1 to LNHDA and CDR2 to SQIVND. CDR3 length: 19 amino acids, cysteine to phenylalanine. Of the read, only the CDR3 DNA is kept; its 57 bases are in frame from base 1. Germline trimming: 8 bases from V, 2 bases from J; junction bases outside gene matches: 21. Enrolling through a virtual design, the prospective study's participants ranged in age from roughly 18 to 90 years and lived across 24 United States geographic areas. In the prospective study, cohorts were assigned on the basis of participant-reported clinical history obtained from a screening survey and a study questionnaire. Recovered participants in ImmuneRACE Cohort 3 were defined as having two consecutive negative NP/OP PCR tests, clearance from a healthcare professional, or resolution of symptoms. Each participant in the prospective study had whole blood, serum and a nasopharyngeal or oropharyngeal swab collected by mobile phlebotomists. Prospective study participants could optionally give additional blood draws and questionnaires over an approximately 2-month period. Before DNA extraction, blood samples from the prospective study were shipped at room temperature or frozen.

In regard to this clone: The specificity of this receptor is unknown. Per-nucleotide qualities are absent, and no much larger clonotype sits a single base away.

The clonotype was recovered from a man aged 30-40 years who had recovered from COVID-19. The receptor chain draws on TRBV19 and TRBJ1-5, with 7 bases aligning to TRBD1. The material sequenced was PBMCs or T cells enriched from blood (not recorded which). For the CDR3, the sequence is CASSRGGGREQGGNQPQHF. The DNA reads TGTGCCAGTTCCCGTGGAGGGGGCAGAGAGCAGGGGGGCAATCAGCCCCAGCATTTT.